This is a list of T cell receptor beta chains from one sample in a study of T-cell reconstitution after alpha-beta-depleted transplantation in children. TCRdb called the PCR reads again in MiXCR, with one record for every CDR3 protein. The table has nearly 400,000 distinct CDR3 sequences, around 21% seen once. This material consisted of PBMCs from the stem cell graft donor, taken from the stem cell graft. These receptors all come from a human donor who donated a stem cell graft to a child with acute myeloid leukemia. CDR3s include the opening cysteine and the closing phenylalanine or tryptophan. Each record gives: D gene, V gene, J gene, clone size, CDR3 DNA, CDR3 protein. The D gene is left open where the match is weak. Part of the rows lack a size; the others show once, few, many or a class for expanded clones.

>NA|TRBV12-3/TRBV12-4|TRBJ2-3|many
TGTGCCAGCAGCTCGAGGCCCGCAGATACGCAGTATTTT
CASSSRPADTQYF
>NA|TRBV7-2|TRBJ2-7|NA
TGTGCCAGCAGCTTAGATTTCAGGGGACAGTACTTC
CASSLDFRGQYF
>NA|TRBV20-1|TRBJ2-7|few
TGCAGTGCTTTAGGACGATCCCGAGGGCCCTACGAGCAGTACTTC
CSALGRSRGPYEQYF
>NA|TRBV5-1|TRBJ2-1|NA
TGCGCCAGCAGCTTGGATGGGGGGAACTCCTACAATGAGCAGTTCTTC
CASSLDGGNSYNEQFF
>TRBD1|TRBV20-1|TRBJ1-3|many
TGCAGTGCTAGAGTAACAGGGGTCGACTCTGGAAACACCATATATTTT
CSARVTGVDSGNTIYF
>NA|TRBV19|TRBJ2-7|few
TGTGCCAGTAGTGTAGAATCTACCCAATACGAGCAGTACTTC
CASSVESTQYEQYF
>TRBD1|TRBV7-9|TRBJ2-7|NA
TGTGCCAGCAGCTTAGGGGACAGGGGGCGCGAGCAGTACTTC
CASSLGDRGREQYF
>NA|TRBV29-1|TRBJ2-7|many
TGCAGCGCTTCGACAGAGCCCTACGAGCAGTACTTC
CSASTEPYEQYF
>NA|TRBV5-1|TRBJ2-3|NA
TGCGCCAGCGGTACACTAGGGGATACGCAGTATTTT
CASGTLGDTQYF
>NA|TRBV29-1|TRBJ2-3|NA
TGCAGCACTACAACTTCACGGGCCACAGATACGCAGTATTTT
CSTTTSRATDTQYF
>NA|TRBV21-1|TRBJ2-1|few
TGTGCCAGCAGCAAACTTGGGACTAGCGGGAACAATGAGCAGTTCTTC
CASSKLGTSGNNEQFF
>NA|TRBV20-1|TRBJ2-7|many
TGCAGTGCCCCCGACAGTGTCTACGAGCAGTACTTC
CSAPDSVYEQYF
>NA|TRBV9|TRBJ2-5|many
TGTGCCAGCAGCGTAGACGAAGGTGCTGTAGGAGAGACCCAGTACTTC
CASSVDEGAVGETQYF
>NA|TRBV4-3|TRBJ2-7|NA
TGCGCCAGCAGCCATAGCCGGGACCGAGACTACGAGCAGTACTTC
CASSHSRDRDYEQYF
>NA|TRBV7-2|TRBJ1-2|few
TGTGCCAGCAGCTTAGCGACAGCTAATGGCTACACCTTC
CASSLATANGYTF
>NA|TRBV23-1|TRBJ2-7|NA
TGCGCCAGCAGTCAATTCACGTTGACCTACGAGCAGTACTTC
CASSQFTLTYEQYF
>NA|TRBV20-1|TRBJ2-3|few
TGCAGTGCCAAAGGTGGAGGAGAGGGCAGCACAGATACGCAGTATTTT
CSAKGGGEGSTDTQYF
>NA|TRBV20-1|TRBJ2-7|NA
TGCAGTGCTAGAGAACATCAGGGGAGGTCCTACGAGCAGTACTTC
CSAREHQGRSYEQYF